This T cell receptor beta chain was observed in a study of control samples from healthy donors and cancer patients. Sequenced by immunoSEQ multiplex PCR; TCRdb stores in-frame clones only, minus some. The sample carries tens of thousands of clones, about 81% recorded once. The germline CDR1 and CDR2 sequences are KGHDR and SFDVKD. Trimming removed 2 bases at V and 4 bases at J, with 11 bases between. This CDR3 comprises 15 residues. The TCR was taken from an older man with lung cancer. The sequenced material came from PBMCs. The chain combines TRBV24-1 with TRBJ1-3; D possibly corresponds to TRBD1 (5 bases). The CDR3 is CATSDSGGAGNTIYF. In DNA, the CDR3 is TGTGCCACCAGTGATTCGGGGGGAGCCGGAAACACCATATATTTT.